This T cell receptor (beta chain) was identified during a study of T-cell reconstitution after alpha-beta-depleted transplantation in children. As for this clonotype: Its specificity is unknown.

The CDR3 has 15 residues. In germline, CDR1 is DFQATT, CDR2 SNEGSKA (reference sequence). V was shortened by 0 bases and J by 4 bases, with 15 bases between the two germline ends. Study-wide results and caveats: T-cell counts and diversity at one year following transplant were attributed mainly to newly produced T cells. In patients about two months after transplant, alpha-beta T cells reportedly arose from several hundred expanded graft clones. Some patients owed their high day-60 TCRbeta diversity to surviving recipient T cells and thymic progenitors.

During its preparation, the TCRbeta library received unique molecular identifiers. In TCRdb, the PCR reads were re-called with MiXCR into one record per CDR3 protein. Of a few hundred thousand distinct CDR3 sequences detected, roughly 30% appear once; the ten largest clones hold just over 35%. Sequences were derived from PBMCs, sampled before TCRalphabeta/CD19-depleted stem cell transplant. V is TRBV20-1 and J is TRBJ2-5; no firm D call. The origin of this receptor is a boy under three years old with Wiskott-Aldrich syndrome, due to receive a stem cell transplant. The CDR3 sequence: CSARDRSIWGETQYF. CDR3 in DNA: TGCAGTGCTAGAGATCGAAGCATATGGGGAGAGACCCAGTACTTC.